These T cell receptor beta chains were read from a single sample in a study of blood T cell repertoires in COVID-19. The protocol was immunoSEQ multiplex PCR, while the TCRdb copy is restricted to in-frame clones and leaves out a portion. Of some 200,000 clones in the sample, 82% are singletons; the top ten hold roughly 10%. Sequencing was done on a sample of PBMCs or T cells enriched from blood (not recorded which). These receptor sequences come from a man between 35 and 55 years old who had recovered from COVID-19. Both conserved end residues are part of each CDR3. A D gene is named only where the DNA matches it firmly. A row's size may be missing; if present it is once, few, many or a size class.

clone_size j_call d_call v_call cdr3_nt cdr3_aa
once TRBJ1-4 TRBD1 TRBV2 TGTGCCAGCAGTTATACAGGGGGGGGTGAAAAACTGTTTTTT CASSYTGGGEKLFF
- TRBJ2-5 - TRBV24-1 TGTGCCACCAGTGATTTTGGGCGGACACTCCAAGAGACCCAGTACTTC CATSDFGRTLQETQYF
- TRBJ1-1 - TRBV20-1 TGCAGTGCTAGAGTCCTAACGCAAGCTTTCTTT CSARVLTQAFF
- TRBJ2-1 TRBD2 TRBV28 TGTGCCAGCAGCCGACTAGCGGGAGTTGGCGATGAGCAGTTCTTC CASSRLAGVGDEQFF
- TRBJ2-1 TRBD2 TRBV6-4 TGTGCCAGCAGCTTTAGCGGGCGGAGCTCCTACAATGAGCAGTTCTTC CASSFSGRSSYNEQFF
- TRBJ2-5 TRBD2 TRBV9 TGTGCCAGCGGGGCAAGCGGGAGGGAATGGGAGACCCAGTACTTC CASGASGREWETQYF
- TRBJ2-1 TRBD2 TRBV3-1/TRBV3-2 TGTGCCAGCAGCCAGCCGGGACTAGCGGAATACAATGAGCAGTTCTTC CASSQPGLAEYNEQFF
- TRBJ1-5 - TRBV5-6 TGTGCCAGCAGCTTCCAAGGGGAAAGAGCTTATAGCAATCAGCCCCAGCATTTT CASSFQGERAYSNQPQHF
- TRBJ1-2 TRBD1 TRBV5-5 TGTGCCAGCAGCTTGACAGGGGAAAGTGGCTACACCTTC CASSLTGESGYTF
- TRBJ2-7 TRBD2 TRBV9 TGTGCCAGCAGCGTAACGGCGGGAGTGGCGTACGAGCAGTACTTC CASSVTAGVAYEQYF
once TRBJ1-1 - TRBV4-3 TGCGCCAGCAGCCAAGATCCCCCAGGAGGGTGGACTGAAGCTTTCTTT CASSQDPPGGWTEAFF
once TRBJ2-1 - TRBV12-3/TRBV12-4 TGTGCCAGCATCTTAGGACAGTACAATGAGCAGTTCTTC CASILGQYNEQFF
few TRBJ2-3 - TRBV28 TGTGCCAGCAGTTTACGGGTGGAGGTTTCCAAAGGCACAGATACGCAGTATTTT CASSLRVEVSKGTDTQYF
- TRBJ1-2 - TRBV12-3/TRBV12-4 TGTGCCAGCACGGGACTTACTGGCTACACCTTC CASTGLTGYTF
once TRBJ2-1 TRBD1 TRBV5-5 TGTGCCAGCAGCTTGGTCTGGGGACAGGGGGCAGGTGAGCAGTTCTTC CASSLVWGQGAGEQFF
- TRBJ1-1 TRBD1 TRBV28 TGTGCCAGCAGTCCCCCGACAGGGTCAAACACTGAAGCTTTCTTT CASSPPTGSNTEAFF
- TRBJ2-1 - TRBV5-1 TGCGCCAGCAGCTTAGGACTACAAAACTACAATGAGCAGTTCTTC CASSLGLQNYNEQFF
few TRBJ1-6 TRBD1 TRBV9 TGTGCCAGCAGCGTAAAGGGGGCAAGCAATTCACCCCTCCACTTT CASSVKGASNSPLHF
- TRBJ1-1 TRBD1 TRBV5-4 TGTGCCAGCAGGGACCGGGACAGGGGTTACACTGAAGCTTTCTTT CASRDRDRGYTEAFF
- TRBJ2-1 TRBD2 TRBV5-1 TGCGCCAGCAGCCCCAGCGGGAGAGGTGACAATGAGCAGTTCTTC CASSPSGRGDNEQFF
- TRBJ2-1 TRBD2 TRBV7-2 TGTGCCAGCAGCTTTAGCGGGAGAGGCAATGAGCAGTTCTTC CASSFSGRGNEQFF
once TRBJ2-1 TRBD1 TRBV29-1 TGCAGCACCGGGCAGGGGGCAGCTGTGCAGTTCTTC CSTGQGAAVQFF
- TRBJ2-1 - TRBV7-2 TGTGCCAGCAGCTTATCGGGGACTGAACTCTACAATGAGCAGTTCTTC CASSLSGTELYNEQFF
- TRBJ2-1 - TRBV10-3 TGTGCCATCGCCCCGGGACTCCCTTCGGCGAATGAGCAGTTCTTC CAIAPGLPSANEQFF
- TRBJ2-1 - TRBV20-1 TGCAGTGCTAGAGAACTAGCAGGCCAGTTCTTC CSARELAGQFF
- TRBJ2-1 - TRBV5-1 TGCGCCAGCAGCTTGGCAGGGCCTGCCTACAATGAGCAGTTCTTC CASSLAGPAYNEQFF
- TRBJ1-1 - TRBV27 TGTGCCAGCAGTTCCAGACCCGGGACTGCTGGAGCTTTCTTT CASSSRPGTAGAFF
- TRBJ1-4 - TRBV6-1 TGTGCCAGCAGTGATTGGGAGGGGGAGGAAAAACTGTTTTTT CASSDWEGEEKLFF
- TRBJ2-4 - TRBV6-2/TRBV6-3 TGTGCCAGCAGGCCTAACATGGAAAACATTCAGTACTTC CASRPNMENIQYF
once TRBJ1-2 - TRBV7-9 TGTGCCAGCAGTTGGGGCGATACAGGGAGCCTCTATGGCTACACCTTC CASSWGDTGSLYGYTF
- TRBJ1-6 TRBD1 TRBV27 TGTGCCAGCAGTCAACTGACAGGGGTAAGGTCACCCCTCCACTTT CASSQLTGVRSPLHF
- TRBJ2-2 - TRBV24-1 TGTGCCACCAGTGACACCACAGGGATCGGCACCGGGGAGCTGTTTTTT CATSDTTGIGTGELFF
- TRBJ1-2 - TRBV27 TGTGCCAGCAGTTTAAATCGCGGGGCTGGCTACACCTTC CASSLNRGAGYTF
- TRBJ2-7 TRBD2 TRBV6-5 TGTGCCAGCAGTTACTCGGGAGGGGACGCTTACGAGCAGTACTTC CASSYSGGDAYEQYF
- TRBJ2-1 - TRBV19 TGTGCCAGTAGCATGACTAGGGTTCTTTCCGATGAGCAGTTCTTC CASSMTRVLSDEQFF
- TRBJ2-2 TRBD2 TRBV2 TGTGCCAGCAGCCCTAGGACTAGCGTGGCCGGGGAGCTGTTTTTT CASSPRTSVAGELFF
- TRBJ2-5 - TRBV7-2 TGTGCCAGCAGCTTCGATCGGGGGACCCAGTACTTC CASSFDRGTQYF
- TRBJ1-2 - TRBV19 TGTGCCAGTAGTATAGACGCGACGGGCTATGGCTACACCTTC CASSIDATGYGYTF
- TRBJ1-5 - TRBV18 TGTGCCAGCTCCCTCGACGGAGGCAATCAGCCCCAGCATTTT CASSLDGGNQPQHF
- TRBJ1-1 - TRBV28 TGTGCCAGCAGGACCTTGACAGGGAACACTGAAGCTTTCTTT CASRTLTGNTEAFF
- TRBJ1-1 - TRBV29-1 TGCAGCGGGACACCCACTCGGACAAGAAGGAAAGCTTTCTTT CSGTPTRTRRKAFF
- TRBJ1-1 TRBD1 TRBV5-8 TGTGCCAGCAGCCCGCAGGGGGCGAAGAACACTGAAGCTTTCTTT CASSPQGAKNTEAFF
- TRBJ2-1 TRBD2 TRBV19 TGTGCCAGTAGTATTGGGACTAGCGGTTACGATGAGCAGTTCTTC CASSIGTSGYDEQFF
- TRBJ2-7 - TRBV5-1 TGCGCCAGCAGCCGACTCCTTTTACCGGGAAGCGGACGGAACGAGCAGTACTTC CASSRLLLPGSGRNEQYF
- TRBJ2-3 TRBD2 TRBV5-1 TGCGCCAGCAGCCTGGGGACTAGCCCAGATACGCAGTATTTT CASSLGTSPDTQYF
- TRBJ2-5 - TRBV6-5 TGTGCCAGCAGTCGGGATCTGGGAGAGACCCAGTACTTC CASSRDLGETQYF
- TRBJ1-1 - TRBV5-6 TGTGCCAGCTGCCCCTCCCGGGGGCGGGGGGCCTCTGAAGCTTTCTTT CASCPSRGRGASEAFF
- TRBJ2-7 - TRBV6-5 TGTGCCAGCAAGAGGAGTATCGGGGAGCAGTACTTC CASKRSIGEQYF
- TRBJ1-4 TRBD1 TRBV30 TGTGCCTGGACCGCCCGGACAGGGATAAATGAAAAACTGTTTTTT CAWTARTGINEKLFF
- TRBJ1-3 - TRBV19 TGTGCCAGTAGTATAGAGGGCTCCGGAAACACCATATATTTT CASSIEGSGNTIYF
- TRBJ1-6 - TRBV6-6 TGTGCCAGCACCGTCGGAACAGGGAATAATTCACCCCTCCACTTT CASTVGTGNNSPLHF
- TRBJ2-2 - TRBV27 TGTGCCAGCAGTTTATTCGGGGGAACGGGCGGGGAGCTGTTTTTT CASSLFGGTGGELFF
once TRBJ2-7 TRBD1 TRBV28 TGTGCCAGCAGCTCAACAGGGGCCTCCTACGAGCAGTACTTC CASSSTGASYEQYF
few TRBJ1-1 - TRBV12-3/TRBV12-4 TGTGCCAGCAGTTTTCCCAGGGCTGAAGCTTTCTTT CASSFPRAEAFF
once TRBJ1-3 TRBD1 TRBV2 TGTGCCAGCAGCCTTGGACAGGCCTCTGGAAACACCATATATTTT CASSLGQASGNTIYF